A selection of T cell receptor beta chains follows, all from one sample in a study of PD-L1 blockade in urothelial cancer. Only in-frame clones appear in the TCRdb table, and some are missing; sequencing was by immunoSEQ multiplex PCR. This table holds around 110,000 clones, around 89% found once. The source was PBMCs, collected around atezolizumab (anti-PD-L1) treatment. The receptor source for this set is a man between 60 and 75 years old with urothelial cancer. Both conserved end residues are part of each CDR3. Clone size is given for some rows only: seen once, a few or many times, or a class if the clone is expanded.

NA,TRBV5-1,TRBJ2-7,15,CASSPELAGGLEQYF
few,TRBV9,TRBJ2-1,21,CASSVGARGLAGGSSYNEQFF
NA,TRBV27,TRBJ2-1,18,CASSSGLAGGPVHNEQFF
NA,TRBV4-2,TRBJ1-2,14,CASSPGLGGYGYTF
NA,TRBV7-2,TRBJ2-1,15,CASSLSAGQGNEQFF
NA,TRBV4-2,TRBJ2-1,14,CASSPGQGADEQFF
NA,TRBV11-2,TRBJ1-1,13,CASSLGQRLEAFF
NA,TRBV4-2,TRBJ2-2,16,CASSQLGLSNTGELFF
NA,TRBV28,TRBJ2-7,15,CASKVETGISYEQYF
NA,TRBV27,TRBJ1-1,13,CASSHGSGTEAFF
NA,TRBV9,TRBJ2-7,17,CASSVDEGRQGAYEQYF
NA,TRBV7-8,TRBJ1-4,18,CASSLRGLIVFSNEKLFF
NA,TRBV7-2,TRBJ2-1,13,CASSRPTTNEQFF
NA,TRBV28,TRBJ1-5,13,CASSRDRNQPQHF
NA,TRBV7-2,TRBJ2-7,14,CASSTYLAAYEQYF
NA,TRBV6-4,TRBJ1-1,14,CATQGRGRMTEAFF
NA,TRBV25-1,TRBJ2-2,17,CASSELAGGPYTGELFF
NA,TRBV19,TRBJ2-2,14,CASSKGQNTGELFF
NA,TRBV18,TRBJ2-7,15,CASSREGQGTYEQYF
NA,TRBV14,TRBJ2-3,13,CASSQTGPDTQYF